These 8 T cell receptor beta chains were all obtained from the same sample, sequenced in a study of cytomegalovirus exposure and HLA in healthy donors. Assay: immunoSEQ multiplex PCR; the TCRdb copy retains only in-frame clones and omits some. The sample includes fewer than 400,000 clones, 70% to 90% of them seen just once. The sample consisted of PBMCs. These receptors came from a man aged 25 to 40 in good health and CMV-seronegative.

This chain connects TRBV9 to TRBJ2-5, with a tentative D call TRBD1 (5 bases). The CDR3 totals 15 residues. Trimming pared 2 bases from V and 1 base from J, leaving 12 bases between. In germline, CDR1 is SGDLS, CDR2 YYNGEE. This CDR3 is CASSVFDSSQETQYF. Written as DNA, the CDR3 is TGTGCCAGCAGCGTCTTCGACAGTTCCCAAGAGACCCAGTACTTC.

The V call is TRBV5-6, the J call TRBJ2-7; TRBD2 matches at 14 bases. Unmatched junction bases numbered 11, after V lost 4 bases and J lost 5 bases. The germline gives CDR1 SGHDT, CDR2 YYEEEE. This CDR3 is built from 17 residues. This chain's CDR3 is CASSHRRLAGGPHEQYF. In nucleotides, the CDR3 is TGTGCCAGCAGCCATAGACGACTAGCGGGGGGGCCCCACGAGCAGTACTTC.

The chain carries TRBV7-8 and TRBJ1-3; TRBD1 agrees at 7 bases. The length of the CDR3 is 15 residues. Germline V gene lookup returns CDR1 SGHVS and CDR2 FQNEAQ. The junction had 8 bases not matched to a gene; V was cut back by 5 bases and J by 4 bases. CDR3 region: CASSPQTGPGNTIYF. The CDR3 DNA sequence: TGTGCCAGCAGCCCCCAGACAGGGCCCGGAAACACCATATATTTT.

This chain joins TRBV7-2 and TRBJ1-2; D is unresolved. CDR1 and CDR2 from the germline V gene are SGHTA and FQGNSA. The CDR3 covers 11 residues. V lost 4 bases, J lost 3 bases, and 3 bases lay in between. CDR3 bases: TGTGCCAGCAGCTCTTACTATGGCTACACCTTC. Its protein product is CASSSYYGYTF. Full variable domain (remainder filled in from reference TRBV7-2 and TRBJ1-2): GAGVSQSPSNKVTEKGKDVELRCDPISGHTALYWYRQSLGQGLEFLIYFQGNSAPDKSGLPSDRFSAERTGGSVSTLTIQRTQQEDSAVYLCASSSYYGYTFGSGTRLTVV.

The chain links TRBV19 to TRBJ1-6; 10 bases line up with TRBD1. The CDR3 extends over 12 amino acids. Germline lookup yields CDR1 LNHDA and CDR2 SQIVND (reference sequence). The trim removed 10 bases at V and 9 bases at J, leaving 3 bases unmatched. The CDR3 spells CATRDRGSPLHF. The CDR3 DNA follows: TGTGCCACCCGGGACAGGGGTTCACCCCTCCACTTT.

The chain couples TRBV19 to TRBJ1-2, with 7 bases identical to TRBD1. CDR3 length: 16 residues. V was pared by 5 bases and J by 7 bases, with 16 bases of the junction left unmatched. The germline gives CDR1 LNHDA, CDR2 SQIVND (reference sequence). Here the CDR3 reads CASSRLPGTATFGYTF. The CDR3 DNA follows: TGTGCCAGTAGTCGGTTGCCCGGGACAGCGACGTTTGGCTACACCTTC. Drawing the rest from reference TRBV19 and TRBJ1-2, the complete variable domain is DGGITQSPKYLFRKEGQNVTLSCEQNLNHDAMYWYRQDPGQGLRLIYYSQIVNDFQKGDIAEGYSVSREKKESFPLTVTSAQKNPTAFYLCASSRLPGTATFGYTFGSGTRLTVV.

The chain employs TRBV4-1 and TRBJ2-7; tentatively, D is TRBD1 (5 bases). Per germline, CDR1 MGHRA and CDR2 YSYEKL. Trimming removed 4 bases from V and 6 bases from J, with 16 bases in between. This CDR3 is built from 14 residues. This CDR3 is CASSRRTNPGEQYF. The CDR3 coding sequence is TGCGCCAGCAGCCGCAGGACAAACCCGGGCGAGCAGTACTTC.

The genes are TRBV4-1 and TRBJ1-1; 8 nucleotides align to TRBD1. V gave up 2 bases and J gave up 1 base; unmatched junction bases: 3. Germline CDR1 and CDR2: MGHRA and YSYEKL. CDR3 length: 15 residues. In nucleotides, the CDR3 is TGCGCCAGCAGCCAACGGACAGGGAGGAACACTGAAGCTTTCTTT. Protein product: CASSQRTGRNTEAFF.